Following are 23 T cell receptor beta chains from one sample sequenced in a study of beta chain features in type 1 diabetes. Findings and limits, study-wide: Among patients with Type 1 diabetes, TCRB CDR3s were moderately but significantly shorter in every one of the four CD4+ subsets.

Which antigens these TCRs recognize remains unknown. The entirety of the isolated RNA underwent reverse transcription, so expressed TCRB transcripts were sequenced. TCRdb keeps only in-frame clones here, not all; method: immunoSEQ multiplex PCR. The sample comprises approximately 50,000 clones, around 40% of which are singletons, and about 1.5% rests with the top ten. Sequencing was carried out using Tregs from blood. The source of these receptors is a man aged 30 to 45 with type 1 diabetes.

The chain links TRBV7-2 to TRBJ1-5, with 9 nucleotides matching TRBD1. The J segment lost 5 bases and the V segment lost 6 bases, leaving 8 bases of the junction unmatched. Germline V gene sequence: CDR1 SGHTA, CDR2 FQGNSA. The CDR3 spans 15 residues. Written as DNA, the CDR3 is TGTGCCAGCAGTCCTGGACAGGGGAAAGATCAGCCCCAGCATTTT. This codes for CASSPGQGKDQPQHF.

The chain employs TRBV28 and TRBJ1-5; a weak D match, TRBD1 (6 bases). The germline V gene encodes CDR1 MDHEN and CDR2 SYDVKM. This CDR3 has 17 amino acids. V lost 4 bases to trimming and J lost 6 bases, with 22 bases between them. The CDR3 DNA reads TGTGCCAGCAGTTCCTTAATCGGCACAGGGTTGATTCAGCCCCAGCATTTT. Residues: CASSSLIGTGLIQPQHF.

This clone has more than one count but fewer than ten. The chain employs TRBV19 and TRBJ1-1; D might be TRBD1 (5 bases). CDR1 and CDR2 (germline): LNHDA, SQIVND (reference sequence). V lost 5 bases and J 0 bases, leaving 13 bases between the germline ends. The CDR3 runs 15 residues. The CDR3: CASSPPGQMNTEAFF. CDR3 DNA sequence: TGTGCCAGTAGTCCCCCCGGACAAATGAACACTGAAGCTTTCTTT. Together with reference TRBV19 and TRBJ1-1, the CDR3 gives the full variable domain: DGGITQSPKYLFRKEGQNVTLSCEQNLNHDAMYWYRQDPGQGLRLIYYSQIVNDFQKGDIAEGYSVSREKKESFPLTVTSAQKNPTAFYLCASSPPGQMNTEAFFGQGTRLTVV.

This clone was detected only a few times. J is TRBJ2-2 and V is TRBV18; TRBD2 agrees at 7 bases. The CDR3 runs 17 residues. V was clipped by 3 bases and J by 2 bases; unmatched bases: 9. Germline values: CDR1 KGHSH, CDR2 LQKENI. DNA for the CDR3: TGTGCCAGCTCACCGGGAGGGAATACACTCAACACCGGGGAGCTGTTTTTT. As protein: CASSPGGNTLNTGELFF.

V and J are TRBV18 and TRBJ1-5; D remains ambiguous. Trimming removed 3 bases at V and 3 bases at J, with 12 bases between. Per germline, CDR1 KGHSH and CDR2 LQKENI. The CDR3 is 15 amino acids. CDR3 DNA: TGTGCCAGCTCACCGAATGGCGGAGACAATCAGCCCCAGCATTTT. This sequence encodes CASSPNGGDNQPQHF.

The chain has TRBV27 and TRBJ1-2; 9 nucleotides match TRBD1. The V gene end was trimmed by 6 bases and the J gene end by 5 bases; junction bases not matched to a gene: 10. CDR1 is MNHEY, CDR2 SMNVEV, per germline (reference sequence). CDR3 length equals 15 residues. The CDR3 region is CASRSPRTGAYGYTF. In nucleotides, the CDR3 is TGTGCCAGCAGGAGTCCTAGGACAGGGGCTTATGGCTACACCTTC.

This clone was seen more than once but under ten times. V is TRBV28 and J is TRBJ1-2; TRBD1 might be the D (6 bases). This CDR3 is built from 13 residues. CDR1 is MDHEN, CDR2 SYDVKM, per germline. V lost 6 bases and J 8 bases, leaving 16 bases between the germline ends. For the CDR3, the DNA is TGTGCCAGCAGGGATTACAGGGCGCAGGGCTACACCTTC. This translates into CASRDYRAQGYTF.

The chain employs TRBV7-6 and TRBJ1-4, with TRBD1 matching over 9 bases. CDR3 length equals 16 residues. V lost 1 base and J lost 5; bases outside the gene matches: 5. In germline, CDR1 is SGHVS, CDR2 FNYEAQ. The CDR3 loop is CASSLGGTGLNEKLFF. CDR3 sequence (DNA): TGTGCCAGCAGCTTAGGGGGGACAGGGTTGAATGAAAAACTGTTTTTT. Full variable domain (remainder filled in from reference TRBV7-6 and TRBJ1-4): GAGVSQSPRYKVTKRGQDVALRCDPISGHVSLYWYRQALGQGPEFLTYFNYEAQQDKSGLPNDRFSAERPEGSISTLTIQRTEQRDSAMYRCASSLGGTGLNEKLFFGSGTQLSVL.

This clone has only a few counts. This sequence joins TRBV7-9 and TRBJ2-1; a weak D match, TRBD1 (6 bases). CDR1 is SEHNR and CDR2 is FQNEAQ in the germline V gene (reference sequence). V was cut by 1 base and J by 6 bases, with 13 bases left in between. This CDR3 has 15 residues. The CDR3 protein is CASSLVRGVGNEQFF. CDR3 bases: TGTGCCAGCAGCTTAGTCAGGGGCGTGGGCAATGAGCAGTTCTTC.

V is TRBV2 and J is TRBJ2-1, with 10 nucleotides matching TRBD2. Germline V lookup: CDR1 SNHLY, CDR2 FYNNEI. With V trimmed by 9 bases and J by 6 bases, 8 bases remained unmatched. The CDR3 consists of 14 residues. CDR3 loop: CASQRTSGLNEQFF. The DNA for the CDR3 is TGTGCCAGTCAGCGGACTAGCGGTCTCAATGAGCAGTTCTTC.

V is TRBV5-6 and J is TRBJ1-4; D call uncertain. The CDR3 length is 15 residues. CDR1 is SGHDT and CDR2 is YYEEEE in the germline V gene. V was pared by 0 bases and J by 7 bases, with 13 bases between. CDR3 nucleotide sequence: TGTGCCAGCAGCTTGGCCGGGGTAAAGGGTGAAAAACTGTTTTTT. It encodes CASSLAGVKGEKLFF.

V usage is TRBV6-5 and J usage is TRBJ1-4, with D unclear. V was cut by 5 bases and J by 8 bases, with 15 bases left in between. The CDR3 extends over 14 amino acids. Germline V CDR1 and CDR2: MNHEY, SVGAGI. CDR3: CASSDPTGMEKLFF. In DNA form, the CDR3 reads TGTGCCAGCAGTGATCCGACGGGTATGGAAAAACTGTTTTTT.

The rearrangement joins TRBV28 to TRBJ2-3; a weak D match, TRBD2 (6 bases). CDR1 is MDHEN, CDR2 SYDVKM, per germline. The V end was cut by 5 bases, the J end by 0 bases, with 12 bases between. The CDR3 runs to 15 residues. CDR3 sequence (DNA): TGTGCCAGCAGTGGGAGTCGGGAGAGCACAGATACGCAGTATTTT. Amino acid sequence: CASSGSRESTDTQYF.

The CDR3 protein is CASSLQGSPNEKLFF. DNA of the CDR3: TGTGCCAGTAGTCTCCAGGGAAGTCCTAATGAAAAACTGTTTTTT. The V and J genes are TRBV19 and TRBJ1-4; tentatively, D is TRBD1 (5 bases). This CDR3 is built from 15 residues. The V end lost 5 bases, the J end lost 3 bases, and 13 bases lay between the germline ends. Germline V CDR1 and CDR2: LNHDA, SQIVND (reference sequence).

This clone has only a few counts. Other DNA sequences in this specimen translate into the identical CDR3. V is TRBV27 and J is TRBJ1-1; D uncertain. The CDR3 loop spans 13 amino acids. Germline values: CDR1 MNHEY, CDR2 SMNVEV (reference sequence). V gave up 0 bases and J gave up 3 bases, with 5 bases separating them. This chain's CDR3 is CASSLSRYTEAFF. DNA of the CDR3: TGTGCCAGCAGTTTATCCCGGTACACTGAAGCTTTCTTT.

The rearrangement joins TRBV28 to TRBJ1-1, with a possible D match to TRBD1 (5 bases). The germline V and J ends were trimmed by 3 bases and 10 bases, with 15 bases remaining between them. This CDR3 contains 13 residues. Germline V gene sequence: CDR1 MDHEN, CDR2 SYDVKM. CDR3 residues: CASSLDTRRVAFF. CDR3 sequence (DNA): TGTGCCAGCAGTTTGGACACCCGTCGTGTAGCTTTCTTT. The whole variable domain, remainder taken from reference TRBV28 and TRBJ1-1, is DVKVTQSSRYLVKRTGEKVFLECVQDMDHENMFWYRQDPGLGLRLIYFSYDVKMKEKGDIPEGYSVSREKKERFSLILESASTNQTSMYLCASSLDTRRVAFFGQGTRLTVV.

The chain joins TRBV5-1 to TRBJ2-2, with TRBD1 matching over 10 bases. V shed 4 bases, J shed 7 bases, and the junction held 4 bases outside the gene matches. This CDR3 is built from 14 residues. Germline V gives CDR1 SGHRS, CDR2 YFSETQ. DNA for the CDR3: TGCGCCAGCAGCCCGGGACAGGGGCTCGGGGAGCTGTTTTTT. This codes for CASSPGQGLGELFF.

V gene TRBV19 combines with J gene TRBJ2-1, with TRBD2 matching over 12 bases. CDR1 and CDR2 from the germline V gene are LNHDA and SQIVND (reference sequence). V shed 8 bases and J 6 bases; nucleotides not matched to a gene: 8. The CDR3 is 15 residues long. DNA of the CDR3: TGTGCCAGTCGGACTAGCGGGATGAGGGCCAATGAGCAGTTCTTC. This translates into CASRTSGMRANEQFF.

This clone was observed a handful of times. The chain combines TRBV25-1 with TRBJ2-5, with TRBD2 as a possible D gene (5 bases). Germline V gives CDR1 MGHDK, CDR2 SYGVNS. V was shortened by 3 bases and J by 5 bases, with 13 bases between the two germline ends. The CDR3 covers 14 residues. DNA for the CDR3: TGTGCCAGCAGTGATAGGACTGCCGGGGAGACCCAGTACTTC. Protein: CASSDRTAGETQYF.

On this clone: Other DNA sequences of this sample code for an identical CDR3. This rearrangement joins TRBV5-1 to TRBJ2-7, with 9 bases lining up with TRBD1. Germline CDR1 reads SGHRS; CDR2 reads YFSETQ. The ends lost 4 bases at V and 4 bases at J; junction bases unmatched: 6. This CDR3 region has 14 residues. The CDR3 here is CASSAGQGVYEQYF. Here the CDR3 DNA reads TGCGCCAGCAGCGCGGGACAGGGAGTTTACGAGCAGTACTTC.

A few counts support this clone. J is TRBJ2-5 and V is TRBV28, with TRBD2 identical over 12 bases. The CDR3 runs to 15 residues. Germline CDR1 reads MDHEN; CDR2 reads SYDVKM. V lost 5 bases to trimming and J lost 4 bases; unmatched junction nucleotides: 5. CDR3 bases: TGTGCCAGCAGTCCGACTAGCGGGAGAGGAGAGACCCAGTACTTC. Protein sequence: CASSPTSGRGETQYF.

This clone was found a few times. The rearrangement links TRBV7-2 to TRBJ2-7; 13 nucleotides align to TRBD2. Trimming cost V 5 bases and J 3 bases; bases outside gene matches: 4. The germline V gene encodes CDR1 SGHTA and CDR2 FQGNSA. This CDR3 has 15 amino acids. CDR3 in amino acids: CASSRTSGSNYEQYF. CDR3 bases: TGTGCCAGCAGCCGGACTAGCGGGAGTAACTACGAGCAGTACTTC.

This sequence joins TRBV28 and TRBJ2-1; TRBD1 matches 8 bases. The CDR3 has 15 residues. Germline assignment: CDR1 MDHEN and CDR2 SYDVKM. Trimming removed 2 bases from V and 3 bases from J; junction bases left unmatched: 3. CDR3: CASSLQDRVYNEQFF. The CDR3 DNA reads TGTGCCAGCAGTTTACAGGACAGGGTCTACAATGAGCAGTTCTTC. Complete variable domain (other parts from reference TRBV28 and TRBJ2-1): DVKVTQSSRYLVKRTGEKVFLECVQDMDHENMFWYRQDPGLGLRLIYFSYDVKMKEKGDIPEGYSVSREKKERFSLILESASTNQTSMYLCASSLQDRVYNEQFFGPGTRLTVL.